Below, one T cell receptor (beta chain) is given with its context. Its antigen remains unidentified. This sample is part of a study of cytomegalovirus exposure and HLA in healthy donors. Study information: About 85 million unique TCRs from HLA-typed donors were held in an early release of data. Notes on the study in general: As a later analysis showed, several of the most significant clusters appeared to be linked to common viral pathogens. Within the data, a cluster of highly shared sequence variants was likely a sequencing artifact. About 87% or about 30% of the time was how often most TCR beta V segments were productive, according to an earlier analysis.

The germline V gene encodes CDR1 MNHNS and CDR2 SASEGT. This CDR3 is built from 17 residues. V lost 1 base to trimming and J lost 2 bases; unmatched junction nucleotides: 7. The PCR used 60 Vbeta and 13 Jbeta primers. Clones were read by immunoSEQ multiplex PCR, and TCRdb kept only the in-frame ones, dropping some. This table has roughly 290,000 clones, around nine tenths appearing once. This chain joins TRBV6-1 and TRBJ1-5; 8 nucleotides match TRBD1. This receptor was taken from a woman between 18 and 30 years old in good health and CMV-seronegative. The sample consisted of PBMCs. CDR3 loop: CASSEGQGMRRNQPQHF. For the CDR3, the DNA is TGTGCCAGCAGTGAAGGACAGGGGATGCGGCGCAATCAGCCCCAGCATTTT.